The sequence of this T cell receptor beta chain was determined in a study of regulatory T cells in long-lasting Graves disease. This clonotype appeared a few times. Relying on iRepertoire HTBI primers and Arm-PCR of CDR3 regions, the team built TCR beta libraries. MiXCR was run by TCRdb on the multiplex PCR reads, yielding one entry per CDR3 protein. The profile shows around 450,000 distinct CDR3 sequences, around a fifth of them singletons. Documented time point: persistent/refractory GD, antithyroid drugs over 5 years with positive TRAb. Extracted PBMC RNA gave rise to the TCR library. The sequence was obtained from a female donor with Graves disease. Here the sequenced sample was peripheral blood mononuclear cells (PBMCs), taken when the disease was refractory, from a patient treated with antithyroid drugs.

The CDR3 sequence: CASSSLVSTGYEQYF. CDR3 nucleotide sequence: TGTGCCAGCAGCTCCCTAGTTTCGACAGGCTACGAGCAGTACTTC. J is TRBJ2-7 and V is TRBV7-9; perhaps TRBD1 as D (6 bases). This CDR3 is built from 15 residues. The germline V gene encodes CDR1 SEHNR and CDR2 FQNEAQ (reference sequence). V lost 4 bases, J lost 3 bases, and 16 bases lay in between.